A selection of T cell receptor beta chains follows, all from one sample in a study of cytomegalovirus exposure and HLA in healthy donors. The repertoire was sequenced with immunoSEQ multiplex PCR; TCRdb's copy has only in-frame clones and lacks some. Of 150,000 to 200,000 clones listed, about 89% are singletons. Sequenced: PBMCs. The receptors were sampled from a woman aged 18-29 years in good health and CMV-seropositive. CDR3s include the opening cysteine and the closing phenylalanine or tryptophan. The D gene is left open where the match is weak. Rows give clone size only sometimes, using once, few, many, or a class for an expanded clone.

CDR3nt	CDR3aa	d_gene	v_gene	abundance	j_gene
TGTGCCAGCAGTTACGGGACAGAGGCAGCTTTCTTT	CASSYGTEAAFF	TRBD1	TRBV6-6	.	TRBJ1-1
TGTGCCAGCAGTTTGGACAGCCACAATCAGCCCCAGCATTTT	CASSLDSHNQPQHF	.	TRBV2	.	TRBJ1-5
TGTGCCAGCAGGGGACAGCCGTATGGCTACACCTTC	CASRGQPYGYTF	TRBD1	TRBV28	few	TRBJ1-2
TGTGCCTGGAGTGTACCGGCGGTAGGGGCCAACGTCCTGACTTTC	CAWSVPAVGANVLTF	.	TRBV30	.	TRBJ2-6
TGTGCCAGCAGTGAAGTCCGAGGGATAGTCCACAATGAGCAGTTCTTC	CASSEVRGIVHNEQFF	.	TRBV2	.	TRBJ2-1
TGTGCCAGCGGAACAGGGGGAAGAGATACGCAGTATTTT	CASGTGGRDTQYF	TRBD1	TRBV6-6	.	TRBJ2-3
TGCGCCAGCAGTCTCGGACAGGGGGGAGAGACCCAGTACTTC	CASSLGQGGETQYF	TRBD1	TRBV4-1	.	TRBJ2-5
TGTGCCAGCAGCGTAGCTAGCGGGAGCCCCTACAATGAGCAGTTCTTC	CASSVASGSPYNEQFF	TRBD2	TRBV9	.	TRBJ2-1
TGTGCCAGCAGTTACGCAGGAACCTTTTCCGGGGAGCTGTTTTTT	CASSYAGTFSGELFF	.	TRBV6-5	.	TRBJ2-2
TGTGCCAGCAGTTACAGGGGGCAGGTCTATGGCTACACCTTC	CASSYRGQVYGYTF	TRBD1	TRBV6-5	.	TRBJ1-2
TGTGCCAGCAGTTCCTCCCGACAGGGGAATCAGCCCCAGCATTTT	CASSSSRQGNQPQHF	TRBD1	TRBV7-2	.	TRBJ1-5
TGTGCCAGCAGTGAACCGGACATTCGACATACGCAGTATTTT	CASSEPDIRHTQYF	.	TRBV6-1	.	TRBJ2-3
TGTGCCAGCAGTTCACTAGACAGGGGCAATCAGCCCCAGCATTTT	CASSSLDRGNQPQHF	TRBD1	TRBV28	.	TRBJ1-5
TGTGCCTGGGGACAGGGGGCCTACGAGCAGTACTTC	CAWGQGAYEQYF	TRBD1	TRBV30	.	TRBJ2-7
TGTGCCAGCAGCCCCGGACTAGTGGGCACCGGGGAGCTGTTTTTT	CASSPGLVGTGELFF	TRBD2	TRBV9	.	TRBJ2-2
TGTGCCAGCAGCCCGACTTATCCCGTCGGAAAACTGTTTTTT	CASSPTYPVGKLFF	.	TRBV14	.	TRBJ1-4
TGCGCCAGCAGCCAACTAACAGGGAGCATTCAGTACTTC	CASSQLTGSIQYF	.	TRBV4-1	.	TRBJ2-4
TGTGCCATCTCTAGCGGGTCCCAAGAGACCCAGTACTTC	CAISSGSQETQYF	TRBD2	TRBV10-3	.	TRBJ2-5
TGTGCCAGCAGCTTAGACCCGGGAGGTGGCTACACCTTC	CASSLDPGGGYTF	.	TRBV7-2	.	TRBJ1-2
TGTGCCAGCTCGCCTGACATGAACACTGAAGCTTTCTTT	CASSPDMNTEAFF	.	TRBV18	.	TRBJ1-1
TGTGCCAGCGAGGGGCGGGGGGAAATCTATGGCTACACCTTC	CASEGRGEIYGYTF	.	TRBV2	.	TRBJ1-2
TGTGCCAGCAGGATCCTAGCGGGGGGGGGCTATGAGCAGTTCTTC	CASRILAGGGYEQFF	TRBD2	TRBV6-5	.	TRBJ2-1